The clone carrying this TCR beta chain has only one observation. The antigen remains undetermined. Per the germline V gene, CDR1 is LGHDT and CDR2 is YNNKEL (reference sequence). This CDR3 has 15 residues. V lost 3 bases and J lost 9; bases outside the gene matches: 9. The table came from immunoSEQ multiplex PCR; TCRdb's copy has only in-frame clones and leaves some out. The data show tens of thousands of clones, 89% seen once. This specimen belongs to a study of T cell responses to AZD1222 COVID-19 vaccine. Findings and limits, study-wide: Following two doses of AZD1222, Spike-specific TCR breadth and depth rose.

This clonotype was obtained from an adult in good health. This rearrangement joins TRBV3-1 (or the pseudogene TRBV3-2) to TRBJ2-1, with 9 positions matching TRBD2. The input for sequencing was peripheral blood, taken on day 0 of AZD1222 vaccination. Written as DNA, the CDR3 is TGTGCCAGCAGCCAGACGGCGGGAGGGCCCTCTGAGCAGTTCTTC. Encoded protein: CASSQTAGGPSEQFF.